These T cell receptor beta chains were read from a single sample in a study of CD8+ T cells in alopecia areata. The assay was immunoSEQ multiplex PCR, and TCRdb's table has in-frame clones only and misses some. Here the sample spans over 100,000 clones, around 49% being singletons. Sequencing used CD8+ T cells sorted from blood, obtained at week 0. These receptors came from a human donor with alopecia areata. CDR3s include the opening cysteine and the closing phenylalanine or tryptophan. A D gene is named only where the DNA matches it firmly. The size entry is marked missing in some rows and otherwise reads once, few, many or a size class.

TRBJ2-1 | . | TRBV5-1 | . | CASSLALYNEQFF | TGCGCCAGCAGCTTGGCCCTGTACAATGAGCAGTTCTTC
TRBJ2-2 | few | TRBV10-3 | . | CAIRGLAGELFF | TGTGCCATCAGGGGATTAGCCGGGGAGCTGTTTTTT
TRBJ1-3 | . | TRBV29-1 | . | CSVTPGAGNTIYF | TGCAGCGTCACCCCAGGGGCTGGAAACACCATATATTTT
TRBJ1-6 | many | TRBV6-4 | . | CASSEDNNSPLHF | TGTGCCAGCAGTGAGGACAATAATTCACCCCTCCACTTT
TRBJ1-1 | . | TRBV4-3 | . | CASSQLTGGGTEAFF | TGCGCCAGCAGCCAATTGACAGGCGGCGGCACTGAAGCTTTCTTT
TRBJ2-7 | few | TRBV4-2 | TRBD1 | CASSQGSPRTGPYEQYF | TGTGCCAGCAGCCAAGGGAGCCCCCGGACAGGGCCCTACGAGCAGTACTTC
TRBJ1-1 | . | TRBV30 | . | CAWSVTGTEAFF | TGTGCCTGGAGTGTGACGGGCACTGAAGCTTTCTTT
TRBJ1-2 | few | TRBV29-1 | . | CSVEGSRTVYGYTF | TGCAGCGTTGAAGGGAGTCGGACAGTCTATGGCTACACCTTC
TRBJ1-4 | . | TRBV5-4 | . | CASSYRGIGEKLFF | TGTGCCAGCAGTTATAGGGGGATTGGTGAAAAACTGTTTTTT
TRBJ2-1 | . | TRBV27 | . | CASSPRGSGYEQFF | TGTGCCAGCAGTCCGCGGGGCTCCGGGTATGAGCAGTTCTTC
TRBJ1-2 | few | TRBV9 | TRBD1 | CASSEGTAYGYTF | TGTGCCAGCAGCGAGGGGACAGCCTATGGCTACACCTTC
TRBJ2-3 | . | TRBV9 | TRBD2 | CASSVESAGGYTDTQYF | TGTGCCAGCAGCGTAGAGTCTGCGGGGGGCTACACAGATACGCAGTATTTT
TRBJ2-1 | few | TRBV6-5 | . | CASQRGDLDNEQFF | TGTGCCAGCCAGAGGGGGGACCTCGACAATGAGCAGTTCTTC
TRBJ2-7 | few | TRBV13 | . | CASSFERNSYEQYF | TGTGCCAGCAGCTTTGAAAGAAACTCCTACGAGCAGTACTTC
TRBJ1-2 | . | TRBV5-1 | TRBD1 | CASSPDRGLVGYTF | TGCGCCAGCAGCCCCGACAGGGGGCTCGTAGGCTACACCTTC
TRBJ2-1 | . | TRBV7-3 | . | CASSFHNNEQFF | TGTGCCAGCAGCTTCCATAACAATGAGCAGTTCTTC
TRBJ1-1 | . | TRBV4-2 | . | CASSQDAGGGTEAFF | TGTGCCAGCAGCCAAGATGCGGGGGGCGGCACTGAAGCTTTCTTT
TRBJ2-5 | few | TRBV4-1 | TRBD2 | CASSPLAGAQETQYF | TGCGCCAGCAGCCCTTTAGCGGGGGCCCAAGAGACCCAGTACTTC
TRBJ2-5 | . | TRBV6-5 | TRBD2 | CASSYGTSGDQETQYF | TGTGCCAGCAGTTATGGGACTAGCGGGGACCAAGAGACCCAGTACTTC
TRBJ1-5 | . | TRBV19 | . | CATGGAGRYSNQPQHF | TGTGCCACCGGAGGGGCAGGGAGGTATAGCAATCAGCCCCAGCATTTT
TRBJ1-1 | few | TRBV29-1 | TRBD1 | CSVSGGTNTEAFF | TGCAGCGTGTCAGGGGGAACGAACACTGAAGCTTTCTTT
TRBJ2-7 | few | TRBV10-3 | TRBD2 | CAISESVRGGDEQYF | TGTGCCATCAGTGAGTCGGTGCGGGGGGGCGATGAGCAGTACTTC
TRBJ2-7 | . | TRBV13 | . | CASSLVGSTYEQYF | TGTGCCAGCAGCTTAGTAGGCAGCACCTACGAGCAGTACTTC
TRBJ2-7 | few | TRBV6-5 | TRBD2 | CASSYRGGRHEQYF | TGTGCCAGCAGTTACCGGGGGGGCCGCCACGAGCAGTACTTC
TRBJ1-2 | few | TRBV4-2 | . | CASSQEGGGDYGYTF | TGTGCCAGCAGCCAAGAAGGGGGTGGCGACTATGGCTACACCTTC
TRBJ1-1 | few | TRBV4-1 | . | CASSHNRMGTEAFF | TGCGCCAGCAGCCACAATCGGATGGGAACTGAAGCTTTCTTT